The T cell receptor (beta chain) described here comes from a study of siplizumab effects on memory and regulatory T cells. Clones were read by immunoSEQ multiplex PCR, and TCRdb kept only the in-frame ones, dropping some. This sample has approximately 60,000 clones; about 96% occur once, and the top ten carry about 0.1%. V was clipped by 4 bases and J by 6 bases; unmatched bases: 3. This CDR3 comprises 15 residues. CDR1 and CDR2 from the germline V gene are MGHDK and SYGVNS. Sequencing was carried out using naive CD8+ T cells sorted from blood. V and J are TRBV25-1 and TRBJ2-3; TRBD2 matches 14 bases. This clonotype originated in a human donor in good health. The CDR3: CASSVTSGGADTQYF. CDR3 in DNA: TGTGCCAGCAGTGTGACTAGCGGGGGGGCGGATACGCAGTATTTT.